Here is one T cell receptor (beta chain) with its context. Its antigen is still unknown. This sample is part of a study of OX40 agonist ivuxolimab in advanced cancers. Across the whole study: Hepatocellular carcinoma, melanoma, renal cell or head and neck cancer affected the dose-escalation patients. Study-level results: At 0.1 to 3.0 mg/kg, CD4+ and CD8+ blood T cells expanded clonally by week 6.

TCRdb keeps only in-frame clones here, not all; method: immunoSEQ multiplex PCR. The sample lists about 24,000 clones; about 77% were seen once. The trim removed 3 bases at V and 8 bases at J, leaving 5 bases unmatched. The CDR3 is 15 amino acids. Germline V gene sequence: CDR1 SGDLS, CDR2 YYNGEE. Autoimmune disease history or systemic immunosuppression barred patients. The sequence was obtained from an adult with an advanced solid tumor such as melanoma, head and neck, liver or kidney cancer. The J gene is TRBJ1-4, the V gene TRBV9, with 12 bases lining up with TRBD1. The sample in question was CD4+ or CD8+ T cells sorted from blood, obtained in a trial of the OX40 agonist ivuxolimab. In DNA form, the CDR3 reads TGTGCCAGCAGCGCTGGGACAGGGGGCTTCGAAAAACTGTTTTTT. Its translation is CASSAGTGGFEKLFF.